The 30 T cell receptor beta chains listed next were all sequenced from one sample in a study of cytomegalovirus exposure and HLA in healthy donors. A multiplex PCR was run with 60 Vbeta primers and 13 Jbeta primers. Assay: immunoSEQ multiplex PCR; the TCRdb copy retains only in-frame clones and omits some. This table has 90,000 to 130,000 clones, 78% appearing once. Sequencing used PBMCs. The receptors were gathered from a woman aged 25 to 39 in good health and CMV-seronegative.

DNA for the CDR3: TGTGCCAGCAGTCCACAGGGCCGGGATGGCTACACCTTC. This translates into CASSPQGRDGYTF. This chain joins TRBV14 and TRBJ1-2, with a weak D call TRBD1 (6 bases). The V end lost 6 bases, the J end lost 6 bases, and 14 bases lay between the germline ends. The CDR3 has 13 amino acids. Germline V lookup: CDR1 SGHDN, CDR2 FVKESK. Drawing the rest from reference TRBV14 and TRBJ1-2, the complete variable domain is EAGVTQFPSHSVIEKGQTVTLRCDPISGHDNLYWYRRVMGKEIKFLLHFVKESKQDESGMPNNRFLAERTGGTYSTLKVQPAELEDSGVYFCASSPQGRDGYTFGSGTRLTVV.

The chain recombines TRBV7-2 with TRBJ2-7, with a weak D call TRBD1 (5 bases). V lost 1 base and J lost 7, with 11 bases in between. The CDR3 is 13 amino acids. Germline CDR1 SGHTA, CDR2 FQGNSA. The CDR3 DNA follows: TGTGCCAGCAGCTTAGTTCCAGGGCAGGAGCAGTACTTC. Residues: CASSLVPGQEQYF.

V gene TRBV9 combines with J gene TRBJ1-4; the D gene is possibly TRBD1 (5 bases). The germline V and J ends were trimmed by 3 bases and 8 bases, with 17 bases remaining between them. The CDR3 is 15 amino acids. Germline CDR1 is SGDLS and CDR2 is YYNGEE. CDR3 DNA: TGTGCCAGCAGCGCTCGAAGGCAGGGAGGCGAAAAACTGTTTTTT. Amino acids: CASSARRQGGEKLFF.

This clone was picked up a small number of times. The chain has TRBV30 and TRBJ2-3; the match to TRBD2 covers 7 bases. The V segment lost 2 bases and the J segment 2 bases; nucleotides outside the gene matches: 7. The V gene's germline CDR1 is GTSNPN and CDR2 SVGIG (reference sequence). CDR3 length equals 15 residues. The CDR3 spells CAWSRASGYTDTQYF. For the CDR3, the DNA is TGTGCCTGGAGTAGAGCTAGCGGATACACAGATACGCAGTATTTT.

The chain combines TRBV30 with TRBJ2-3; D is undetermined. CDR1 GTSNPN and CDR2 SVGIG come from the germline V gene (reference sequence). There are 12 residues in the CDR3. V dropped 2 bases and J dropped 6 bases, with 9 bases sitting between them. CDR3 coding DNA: TGTGCCTGGAGTCTACTTATGGATACGCAGTATTTT. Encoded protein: CAWSLLMDTQYF.

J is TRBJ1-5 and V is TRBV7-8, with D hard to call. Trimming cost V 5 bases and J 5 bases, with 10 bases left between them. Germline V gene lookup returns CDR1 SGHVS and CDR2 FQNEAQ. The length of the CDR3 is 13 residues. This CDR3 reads CASSLREHQPQHF. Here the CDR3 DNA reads TGTGCCAGCAGCCTAAGAGAGCATCAGCCCCAGCATTTT.

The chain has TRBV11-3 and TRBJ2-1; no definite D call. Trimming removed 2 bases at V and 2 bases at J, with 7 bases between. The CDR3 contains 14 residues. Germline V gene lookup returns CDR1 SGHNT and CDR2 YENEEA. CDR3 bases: TGTGCCAGCAGCTTAAGAGGCCCCTACAATGAGCAGTTCTTC. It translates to CASSLRGPYNEQFF.

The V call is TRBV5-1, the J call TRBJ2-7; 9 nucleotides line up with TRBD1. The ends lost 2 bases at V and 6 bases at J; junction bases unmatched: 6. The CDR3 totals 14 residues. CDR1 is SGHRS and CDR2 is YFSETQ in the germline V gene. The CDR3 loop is CASSFGTGFSEQYF. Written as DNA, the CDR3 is TGCGCCAGCAGCTTTGGGACAGGGTTTAGCGAGCAGTACTTC.

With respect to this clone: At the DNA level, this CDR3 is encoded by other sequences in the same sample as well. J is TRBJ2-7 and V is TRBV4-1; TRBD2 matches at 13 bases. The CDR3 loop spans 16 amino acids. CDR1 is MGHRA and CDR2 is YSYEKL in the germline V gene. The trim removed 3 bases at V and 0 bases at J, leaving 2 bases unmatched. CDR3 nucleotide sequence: TGCGCCAGCAGCCAGGGACTAGCGGGACTCTCCTACGAGCAGTACTTC. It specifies CASSQGLAGLSYEQYF.

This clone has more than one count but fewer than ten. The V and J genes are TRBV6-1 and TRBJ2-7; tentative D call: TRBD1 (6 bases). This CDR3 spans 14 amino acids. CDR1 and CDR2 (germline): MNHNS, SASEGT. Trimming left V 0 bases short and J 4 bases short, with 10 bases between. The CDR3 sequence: CASSEAGGEYEQYF. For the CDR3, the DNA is TGTGCCAGCAGTGAAGCAGGGGGAGAATACGAGCAGTACTTC.

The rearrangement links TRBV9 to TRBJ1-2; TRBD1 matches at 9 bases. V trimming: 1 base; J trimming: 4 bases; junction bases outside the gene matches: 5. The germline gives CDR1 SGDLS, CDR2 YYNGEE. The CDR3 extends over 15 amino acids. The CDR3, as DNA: TGTGCCAGCAGCGTAACAGGGGGCGGCATCTATGGCTACACCTTC. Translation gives CASSVTGGGIYGYTF.

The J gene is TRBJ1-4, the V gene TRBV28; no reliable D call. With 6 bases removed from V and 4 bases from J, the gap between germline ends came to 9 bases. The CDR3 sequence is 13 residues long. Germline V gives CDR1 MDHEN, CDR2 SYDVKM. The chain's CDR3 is CASSLPVNEKLFF. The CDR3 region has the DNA TGTGCCAGCAGCCTCCCCGTTAATGAAAAACTGTTTTTT.

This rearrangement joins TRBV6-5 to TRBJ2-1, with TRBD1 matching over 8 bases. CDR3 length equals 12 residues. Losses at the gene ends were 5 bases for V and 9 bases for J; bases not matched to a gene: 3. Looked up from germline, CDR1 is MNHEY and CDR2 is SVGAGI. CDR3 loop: CASSRTGSEQFF. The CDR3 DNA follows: TGTGCCAGCAGTAGGACAGGGTCTGAGCAGTTCTTC.

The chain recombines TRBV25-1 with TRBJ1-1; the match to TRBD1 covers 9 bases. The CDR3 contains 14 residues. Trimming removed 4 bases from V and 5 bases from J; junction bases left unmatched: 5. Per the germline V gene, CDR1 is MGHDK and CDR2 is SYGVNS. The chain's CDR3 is CASSVQGARTEAFF. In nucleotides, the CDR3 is TGTGCCAGCAGTGTACAGGGGGCTCGGACTGAAGCTTTCTTT.

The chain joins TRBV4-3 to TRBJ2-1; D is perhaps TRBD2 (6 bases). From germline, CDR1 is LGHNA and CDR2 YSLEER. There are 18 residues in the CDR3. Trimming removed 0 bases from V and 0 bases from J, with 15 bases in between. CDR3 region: CASSQDRGLDLSYNEQFF. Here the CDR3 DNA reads TGCGCCAGCAGCCAAGATAGGGGACTCGACCTCTCCTACAATGAGCAGTTCTTC.

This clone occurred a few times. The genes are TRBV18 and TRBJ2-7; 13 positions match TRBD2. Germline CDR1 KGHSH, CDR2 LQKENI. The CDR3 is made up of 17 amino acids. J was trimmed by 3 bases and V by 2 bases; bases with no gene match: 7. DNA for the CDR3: TGTGCCAGCTCACCATCCACTAGCGGGGGGGTATTCTACGAGCAGTACTTC. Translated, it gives CASSPSTSGGVFYEQYF.

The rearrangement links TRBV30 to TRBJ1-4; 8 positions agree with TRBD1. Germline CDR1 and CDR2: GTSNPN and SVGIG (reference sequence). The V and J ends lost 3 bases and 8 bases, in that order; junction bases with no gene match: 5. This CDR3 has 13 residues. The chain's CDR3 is CAWSGQGFEKLFF. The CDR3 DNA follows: TGTGCCTGGAGCGGACAGGGTTTCGAAAAACTGTTTTTT. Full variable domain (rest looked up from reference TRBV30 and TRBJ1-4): SQTIHQWPATLVQPVGSPLSLECTVEGTSNPNLYWYRQAAGRGLQLLFYSVGIGQISSEVPQNLSASRPQDRQFILSSKKLLLSDSGFYLCAWSGQGFEKLFFGSGTQLSVL.

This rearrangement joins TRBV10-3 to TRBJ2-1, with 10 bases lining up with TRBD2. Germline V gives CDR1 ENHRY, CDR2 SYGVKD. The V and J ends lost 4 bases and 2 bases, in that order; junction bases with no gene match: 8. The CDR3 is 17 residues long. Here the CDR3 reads CAISGPPSGRAYNEQFF. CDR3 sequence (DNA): TGTGCCATCAGTGGCCCCCCTAGCGGGAGAGCCTACAATGAGCAGTTCTTC.

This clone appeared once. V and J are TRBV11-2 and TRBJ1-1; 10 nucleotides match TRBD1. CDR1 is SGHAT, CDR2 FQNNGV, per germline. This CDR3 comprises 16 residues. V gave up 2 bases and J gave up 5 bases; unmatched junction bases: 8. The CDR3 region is CASSLYAGTGETEAFF. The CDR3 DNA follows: TGTGCCAGCAGCTTATATGCCGGGACAGGGGAGACTGAAGCTTTCTTT.

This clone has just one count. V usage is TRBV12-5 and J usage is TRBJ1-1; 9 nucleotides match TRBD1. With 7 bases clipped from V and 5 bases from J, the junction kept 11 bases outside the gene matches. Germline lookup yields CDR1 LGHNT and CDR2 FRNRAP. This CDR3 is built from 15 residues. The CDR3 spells CASAAGTGFTTEAFF. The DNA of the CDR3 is TGTGCTAGTGCGGCCGGGACAGGGTTTACAACTGAAGCTTTCTTT.

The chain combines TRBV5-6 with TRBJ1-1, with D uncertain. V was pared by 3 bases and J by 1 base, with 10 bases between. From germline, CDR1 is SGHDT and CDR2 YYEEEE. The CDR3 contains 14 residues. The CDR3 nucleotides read TGTGCCAGCAGCTGGACGGAGGGGAACACTGAAGCTTTCTTT. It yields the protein CASSWTEGNTEAFF.

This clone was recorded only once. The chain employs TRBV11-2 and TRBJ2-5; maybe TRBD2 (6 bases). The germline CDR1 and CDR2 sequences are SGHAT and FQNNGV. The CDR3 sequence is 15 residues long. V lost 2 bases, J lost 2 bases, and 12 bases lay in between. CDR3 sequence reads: CASSLIGAGQETQYF. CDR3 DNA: TGTGCCAGCAGCTTAATTGGGGCGGGGCAAGAGACCCAGTACTTC.

The CDR3 DNA is TGTGCCACCACAGACGCCAAAAACTATGGCTACACCTTC. Translation: CATTDAKNYGYTF. The chain has TRBV5-4 and TRBJ1-2; D gene uncertain. Germline V gene lookup returns CDR1 SGHNT and CDR2 YYREEE (reference sequence). Trimming removed 9 bases from V and 2 bases from J, with 14 bases in between. This CDR3 region has 13 residues.

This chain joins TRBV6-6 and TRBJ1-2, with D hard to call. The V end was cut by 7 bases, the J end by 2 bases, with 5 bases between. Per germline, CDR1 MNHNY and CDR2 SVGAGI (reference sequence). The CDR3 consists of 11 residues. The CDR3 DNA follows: TGTGCCAGCAACAGCAACTATGGCTACACCTTC. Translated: CASNSNYGYTF.

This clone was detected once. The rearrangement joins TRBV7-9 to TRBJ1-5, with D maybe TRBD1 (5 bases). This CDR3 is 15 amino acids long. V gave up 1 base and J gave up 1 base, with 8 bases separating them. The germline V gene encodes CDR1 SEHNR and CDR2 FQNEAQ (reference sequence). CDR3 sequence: CASSLDGGSNQPQHF. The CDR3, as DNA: TGTGCCAGCAGCTTAGACGGGGGAAGCAATCAGCCCCAGCATTTT. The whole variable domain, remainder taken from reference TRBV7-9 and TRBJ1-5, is DTGVSQNPRHKITKRGQNVTFRCDPISEHNRLYWYRQTLGQGPEFLTYFQNEAQLEKSRLLSDRFSAERPKGSFSTLEIQRTEQGDSAMYLCASSLDGGSNQPQHFGDGTRLSIL.

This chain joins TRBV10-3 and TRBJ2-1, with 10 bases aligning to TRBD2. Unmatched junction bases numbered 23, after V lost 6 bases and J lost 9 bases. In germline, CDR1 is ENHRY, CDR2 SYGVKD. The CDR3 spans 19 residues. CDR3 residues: CAISPRGVASGGSGGEQFF. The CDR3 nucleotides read TGTGCCATCAGCCCCCGCGGGGTAGCTAGCGGGGGTTCCGGGGGTGAGCAGTTCTTC.

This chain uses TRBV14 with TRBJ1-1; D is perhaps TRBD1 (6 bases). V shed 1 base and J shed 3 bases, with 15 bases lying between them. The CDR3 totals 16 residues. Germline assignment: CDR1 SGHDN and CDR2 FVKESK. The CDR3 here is CASSQVLAGVYTEAFF. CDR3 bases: TGTGCCAGCAGCCAAGTTTTGGCAGGGGTATACACTGAAGCTTTCTTT.

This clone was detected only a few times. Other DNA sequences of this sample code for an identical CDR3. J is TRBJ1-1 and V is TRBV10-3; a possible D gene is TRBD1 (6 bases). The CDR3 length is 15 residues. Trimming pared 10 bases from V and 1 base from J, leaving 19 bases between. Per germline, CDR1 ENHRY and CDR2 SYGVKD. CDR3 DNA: TGTGCCACCGACCCTACAGGGACGGGGAACACTGAAGCTTTCTTT. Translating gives CATDPTGTGNTEAFF.

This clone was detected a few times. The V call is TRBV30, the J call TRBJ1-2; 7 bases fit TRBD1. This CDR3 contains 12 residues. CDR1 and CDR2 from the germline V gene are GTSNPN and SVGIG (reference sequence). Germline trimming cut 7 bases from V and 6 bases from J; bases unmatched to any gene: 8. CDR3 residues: CASSQGDHGYTF. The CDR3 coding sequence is TGTGCCTCCTCCCAGGGGGACCATGGCTACACCTTC.

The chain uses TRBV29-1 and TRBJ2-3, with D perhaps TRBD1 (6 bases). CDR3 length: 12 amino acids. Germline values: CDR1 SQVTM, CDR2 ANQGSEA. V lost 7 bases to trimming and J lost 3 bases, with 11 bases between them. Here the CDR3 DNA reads TGCAGCGCTCGGACAGATACAGATACGCAGTATTTT. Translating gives CSARTDTDTQYF.